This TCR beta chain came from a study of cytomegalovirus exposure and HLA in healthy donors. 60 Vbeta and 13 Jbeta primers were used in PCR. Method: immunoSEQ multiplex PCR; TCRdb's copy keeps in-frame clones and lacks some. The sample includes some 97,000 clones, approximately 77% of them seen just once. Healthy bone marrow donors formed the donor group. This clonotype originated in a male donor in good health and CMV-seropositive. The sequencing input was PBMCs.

CDR3 in DNA: TGTGCCAGCAGCCAAGATTGGCCGGGTCGGGCTGAAGCTTTCTTT. This translates into CASSQDWPGRAEAFF. The genes are TRBV14 and TRBJ1-1; D unclear. The CDR3 totals 15 residues. V was cut by 0 bases and J by 6 bases, with 14 bases left in between. Germline V gives CDR1 SGHDN, CDR2 FVKESK.